The clone carrying this T cell receptor (beta chain) was recorded many times. These data are taken from a study of neurological immune-mediated disorders. The time point here: longitudinal time-point 1 (baseline). Libraries used 2 million unsorted PBMCs kept frozen in RNAlater. The CDR3 loop spans 12 amino acids. The germline CDR1 and CDR2 sequences are DFQATT and SNEGSKA (reference sequence). J gave up 9 bases and V 2 bases, and 3 bases lay outside the gene matches. The cDNA was produced through 5'RACE with 10-nucleotide random UMIs. Over 160 million TCR-beta sequences, together covering 15-18 subjects, were produced by every individual sequencing run that was carried out. TCRdb used MiXCR to reprocess the 5' RACE reads, holding one entry per CDR3 protein. The data show some 54,000 distinct CDR3 sequences, about 11% seen once.

The chain has TRBV20-1 and TRBJ2-1, with TRBD2 identical over 8 bases. This receptor was obtained from a male donor with HTLV-1-associated myelopathy (HAM/TSP). Material for sequencing was PBMCs. CDR3 nucleotides: TGCAGTGCTAGACTCGGGGGGGGTGAGCAGTTCTTC. It is translated as CSARLGGGEQFF.